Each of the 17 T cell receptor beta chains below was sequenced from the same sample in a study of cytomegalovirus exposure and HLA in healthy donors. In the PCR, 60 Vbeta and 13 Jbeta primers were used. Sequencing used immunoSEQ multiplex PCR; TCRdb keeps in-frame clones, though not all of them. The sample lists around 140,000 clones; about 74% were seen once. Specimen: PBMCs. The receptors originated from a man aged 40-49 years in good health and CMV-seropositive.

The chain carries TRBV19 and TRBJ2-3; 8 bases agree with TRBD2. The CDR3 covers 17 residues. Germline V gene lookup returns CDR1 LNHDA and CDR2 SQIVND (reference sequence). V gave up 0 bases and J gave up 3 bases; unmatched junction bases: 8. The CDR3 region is CASSIDFRLAGTDTQYF. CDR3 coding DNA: TGTGCCAGTAGTATAGATTTTAGGCTAGCGGGTACAGATACGCAGTATTTT.

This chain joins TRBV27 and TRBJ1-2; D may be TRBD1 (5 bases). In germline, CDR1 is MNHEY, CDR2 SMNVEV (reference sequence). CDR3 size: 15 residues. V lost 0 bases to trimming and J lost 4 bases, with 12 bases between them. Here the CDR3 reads CASSLSGGVGYGYTF. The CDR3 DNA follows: TGTGCCAGCAGTTTATCGGGGGGGGTTGGCTATGGCTACACCTTC.

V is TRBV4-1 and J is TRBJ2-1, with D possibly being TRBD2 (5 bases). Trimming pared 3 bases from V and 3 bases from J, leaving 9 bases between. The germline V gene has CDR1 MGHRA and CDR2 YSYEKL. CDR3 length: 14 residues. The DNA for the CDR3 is TGCGCCAGCAGCCACCCGGGGAGCTACAATGAGCAGTTCTTC. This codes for CASSHPGSYNEQFF.

For the CDR3, the DNA is TGCGCCAGCAGCCTACGATGGTCAACGGGACAGGGAATGGCTGGGGCCAACGTCCTGACTTTC. Protein: CASSLRWSTGQGMAGANVLTF. V is TRBV4-1 and J is TRBJ2-6; 9 bases line up with TRBD1. There are 21 residues in the CDR3. Germline assignment: CDR1 MGHRA and CDR2 YSYEKL. The V and J ends lost 4 bases and 2 bases, in that order; junction bases with no gene match: 18.

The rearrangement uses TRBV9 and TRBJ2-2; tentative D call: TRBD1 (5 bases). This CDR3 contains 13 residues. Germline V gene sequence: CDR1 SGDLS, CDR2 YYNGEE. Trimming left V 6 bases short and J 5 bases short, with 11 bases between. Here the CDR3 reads CASTQGTTGELFF. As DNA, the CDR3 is TGTGCCAGCACTCAGGGCACTACCGGGGAGCTGTTTTTT.

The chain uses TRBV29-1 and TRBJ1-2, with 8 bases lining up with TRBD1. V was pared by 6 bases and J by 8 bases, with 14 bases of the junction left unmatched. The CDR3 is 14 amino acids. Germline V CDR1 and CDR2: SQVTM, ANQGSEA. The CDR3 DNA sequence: TGCAGCGTCGTCGGACAGGGAGAGGGCCGAGGCTACACCTTC. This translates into CSVVGQGEGRGYTF.

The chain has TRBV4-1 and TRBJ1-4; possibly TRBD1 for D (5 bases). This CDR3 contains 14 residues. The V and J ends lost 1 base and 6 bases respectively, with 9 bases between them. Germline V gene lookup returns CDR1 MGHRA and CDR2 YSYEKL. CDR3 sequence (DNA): TGCGCCAGCAGCCAAGCAGGGTTGGATGAAAAACTGTTTTTT. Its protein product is CASSQAGLDEKLFF.

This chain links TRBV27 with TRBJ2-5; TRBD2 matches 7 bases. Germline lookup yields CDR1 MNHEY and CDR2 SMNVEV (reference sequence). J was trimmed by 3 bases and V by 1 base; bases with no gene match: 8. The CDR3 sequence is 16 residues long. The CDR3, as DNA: TGTGCCAGCAGTTTATATTGGGAGGGGAACGAAGAGACCCAGTACTTC. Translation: CASSLYWEGNEETQYF.

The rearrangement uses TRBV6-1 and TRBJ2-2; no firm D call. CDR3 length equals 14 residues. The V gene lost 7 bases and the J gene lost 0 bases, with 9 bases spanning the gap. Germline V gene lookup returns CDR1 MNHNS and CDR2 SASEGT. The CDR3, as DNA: TGTGCCAGCAAAAGCGCTCCGAACACCGGGGAGCTGTTTTTT. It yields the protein CASKSAPNTGELFF.

The CDR3 DNA is TGTGCCAGCAGACAGGGGGCATCAATTCAGCCCCAGCATTTT. It is translated as CASRQGASIQPQHF. The chain recombines TRBV6-1 with TRBJ1-5, with 9 bases identical to TRBD1. The CDR3 covers 14 residues. Germline CDR1 MNHNS, CDR2 SASEGT. Trimming cost V 6 bases and J 6 bases; bases outside gene matches: 6.

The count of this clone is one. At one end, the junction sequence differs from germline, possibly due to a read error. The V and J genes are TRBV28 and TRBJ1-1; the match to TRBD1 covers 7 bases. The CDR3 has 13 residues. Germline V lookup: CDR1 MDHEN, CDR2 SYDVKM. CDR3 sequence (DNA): TGTGTCAGCAGTTACAGGGGAAGCACTGAAGCTTTCTTT. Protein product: CVSSYRGSTEAFF.

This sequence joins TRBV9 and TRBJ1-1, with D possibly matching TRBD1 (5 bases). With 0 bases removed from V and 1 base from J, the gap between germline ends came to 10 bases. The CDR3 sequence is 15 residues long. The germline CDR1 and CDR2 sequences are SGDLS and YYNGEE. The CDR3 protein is CASSVDPQENTEAFF. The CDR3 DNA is TGTGCCAGCAGCGTAGACCCACAGGAGAACACTGAAGCTTTCTTT.

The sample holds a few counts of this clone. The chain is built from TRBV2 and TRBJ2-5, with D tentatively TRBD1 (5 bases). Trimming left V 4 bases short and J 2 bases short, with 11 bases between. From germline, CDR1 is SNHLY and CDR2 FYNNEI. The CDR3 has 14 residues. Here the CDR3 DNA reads TGTGCCAGCAGTGTGCTGACAGCGCAAGAGACCCAGTACTTC. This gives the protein CASSVLTAQETQYF.

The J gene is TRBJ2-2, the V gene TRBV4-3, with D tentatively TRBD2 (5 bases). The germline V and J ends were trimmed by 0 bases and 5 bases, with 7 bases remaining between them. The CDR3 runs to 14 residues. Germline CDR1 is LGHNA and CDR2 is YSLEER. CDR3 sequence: CASSQDWETGELFF. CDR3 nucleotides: TGCGCCAGCAGCCAAGATTGGGAGACCGGGGAGCTGTTTTTT.

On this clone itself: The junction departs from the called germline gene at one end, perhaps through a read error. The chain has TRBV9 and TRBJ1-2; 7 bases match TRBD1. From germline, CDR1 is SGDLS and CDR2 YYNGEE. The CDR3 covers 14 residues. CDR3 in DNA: TGTGCCAGCACCTCCATGGCGTACGGACAGGCGTTACACTTC. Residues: CASTSMAYGQALHF. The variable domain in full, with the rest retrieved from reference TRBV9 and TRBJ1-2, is DSGVTQTPKHLITATGQRVTLRCSPRSGDLSVYWYQQSLDQGLQFLIQYYNGEERAKGNILERFSAQQFPDLHSELNLSSLELGDSALYFCASTSMAYGQALHFGSGTRLTVV.

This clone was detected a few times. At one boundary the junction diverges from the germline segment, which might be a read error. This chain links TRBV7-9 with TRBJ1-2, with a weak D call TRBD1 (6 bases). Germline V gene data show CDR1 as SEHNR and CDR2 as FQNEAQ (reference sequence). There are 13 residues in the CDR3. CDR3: CSSSLPDRNSYTF. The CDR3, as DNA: TGTTCCAGCAGCTTACCCGACAGGAATAGCTACACCTTC.

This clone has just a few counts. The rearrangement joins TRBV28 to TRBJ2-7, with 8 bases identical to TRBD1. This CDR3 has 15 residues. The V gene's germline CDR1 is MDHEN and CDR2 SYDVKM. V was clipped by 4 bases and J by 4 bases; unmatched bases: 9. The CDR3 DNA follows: TGTGCCAGCAGTTATGGAGAAACAGGGGGATACGAGCAGTACTTC. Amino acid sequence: CASSYGETGGYEQYF.